This TCR beta chain was retrieved from a study of blood T cell repertoires in COVID-19. Authors' analysis steps: Amplification from reference gene primers served as the basis for estimated nucleated cell counts. Libraries were prepared by immunoSEQ multiplex PCR; TCRdb keeps only in-frame clonotypes and omits some of them. The DNA gave D and trimming, while V, J and clone size come from that table. The data show 90,000 to 150,000 clones, roughly 83% seen once. V dropped 0 bases and J dropped 4 bases, with 9 bases sitting between them. There are 13 residues in the CDR3. CDR1 and CDR2 from the germline V gene are GTSNPN and SVGIG (reference sequence).

The rearrangement joins TRBV30 to TRBJ1-1; D not certain. The sequenced sample consisted of peripheral blood. The source of this sequence is a woman older than 75 with acute or convalescent COVID-19. In DNA, the CDR3 is TGTGCCTGGAGTGTACCACAGCCCACTGAAGCTTTCTTT. Protein: CAWSVPQPTEAFF.